Following are 2 T cell receptor beta chains from one sample sequenced in a study of T cell responses to AZD1222 COVID-19 vaccine. Clones were read by immunoSEQ multiplex PCR, and TCRdb kept only the in-frame ones, dropping some. The repertoire holds roughly 140,000 clones, roughly nine tenths seen once, with roughly 6.9% in the top ten. The sample consisted of peripheral blood, taken after recovery from COVID-19. Source of these receptors: an adult who had recovered from COVID-19.

The V and J genes are TRBV16 and TRBJ2-1, with 7 bases fitting TRBD1. V gave up 4 bases and J gave up 4 bases; unmatched junction bases: 10. The CDR3 is 16 amino acids. In germline, CDR1 is KGHSY, CDR2 FQNENV. CDR3 nucleotides: TGTGCCAGCAGCCCACCATGGGACAGAGTATACAATGAGCAGTTCTTC. It yields the protein CASSPPWDRVYNEQFF. Full variable domain (remainder filled in from reference TRBV16 and TRBJ2-1): GEEVAQTPKHLVRGEGQKAKLYCAPIKGHSYVFWYQQVLKNEFKFLISFQNENVFDETGMPKERFSAKCLPNSPCSLEIQATKLEDSAVYFCASSPPWDRVYNEQFFGPGTRLTVL.

This rearrangement joins TRBV5-1 to TRBJ2-5, with 10 nucleotides matching TRBD1. CDR3 size: 15 residues. The germline V gene encodes CDR1 SGHRS and CDR2 YFSETQ. J gave up 3 bases and V 4 bases, and 6 bases lay outside the gene matches. The CDR3 coding sequence is TGCGCCAGCAGCCGCACCGGGACAGGGGAAGAGACCCAGTACTTC. As protein: CASSRTGTGEETQYF.